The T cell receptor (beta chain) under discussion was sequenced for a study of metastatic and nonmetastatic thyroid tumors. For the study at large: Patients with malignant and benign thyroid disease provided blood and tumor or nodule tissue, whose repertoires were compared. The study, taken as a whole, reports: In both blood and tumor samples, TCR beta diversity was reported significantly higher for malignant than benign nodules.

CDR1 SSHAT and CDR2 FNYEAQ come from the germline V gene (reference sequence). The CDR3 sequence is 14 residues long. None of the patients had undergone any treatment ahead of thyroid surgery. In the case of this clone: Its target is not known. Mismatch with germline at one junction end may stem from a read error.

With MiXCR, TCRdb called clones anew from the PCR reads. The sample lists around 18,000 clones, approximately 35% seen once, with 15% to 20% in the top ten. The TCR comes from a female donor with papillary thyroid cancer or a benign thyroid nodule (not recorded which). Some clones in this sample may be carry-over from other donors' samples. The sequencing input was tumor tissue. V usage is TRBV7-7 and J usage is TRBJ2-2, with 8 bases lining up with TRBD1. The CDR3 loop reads CASSRDRYTGELFF. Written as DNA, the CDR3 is TGTGCTAGCAGCCGGGACAGGTACACCGGGGAGCTGTTTTTT. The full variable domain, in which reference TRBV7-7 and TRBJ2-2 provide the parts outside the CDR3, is GAGVSQSPRYKVTKRGQDVTLRCDPISSHATLYWYQQALGQGPEFLTYFNYEAQPDKSGLPSDRFSAERPEGSISTLTIQRTEQRDSAMYRCASSRDRYTGELFFGEGSRLTVL.